These T cell receptor beta chains were read from a single sample in a study of T cell responses to AZD1222 COVID-19 vaccine. Clones were read by immunoSEQ multiplex PCR, and TCRdb kept only the in-frame ones, dropping some. Of 100,000 to 150,000 clones listed, around nine tenths are singletons. The sequencing here drew on peripheral blood, taken on day 0 of AZD1222 vaccination. All receptors come from an adult in good health. CDR3s include the opening cysteine and the closing phenylalanine or tryptophan. The D gene is left open where the match is weak. Size is stated for part of the rows, as once, few or many counts, or as a class when the clone is expanded.

V gene: TRBV6-2/TRBV6-3; D gene: NA; clone size: few; J gene: TRBJ2-3; CDR3 DNA: TGTGCCAGCAGTTCCAGGGGACTCCGCACAGATACGCAGTATTTT; CDR3 protein: CASSSRGLRTDTQYF
V gene: TRBV19; D gene: NA; clone size: once; J gene: TRBJ2-6; CDR3 DNA: TGTGCCAGTAGTTCTGACTCCGCCGGGGCCAACGTCCTGACTTTC; CDR3 protein: CASSSDSAGANVLTF
V gene: TRBV5-1; D gene: TRBD2; clone size: NA; J gene: TRBJ2-6; CDR3 DNA: TGCGCCAGCAGCTTGGTTGGCCCGGGGGGCTCTGGGGCCAACGTCCTGACTTTC; CDR3 protein: CASSLVGPGGSGANVLTF
V gene: TRBV3-1/TRBV3-2; D gene: TRBD1; clone size: NA; J gene: TRBJ2-6; CDR3 DNA: TGTGCCAGCAGCCAAGGGACAGGCATCTCTGGGGCCAACGTCCTGACTTTC; CDR3 protein: CASSQGTGISGANVLTF
V gene: TRBV10-3; D gene: NA; clone size: NA; J gene: TRBJ1-1; CDR3 DNA: TGTGCCATCAGTGAGGGGGGGGTTCGGATTGAAGCTTTCTTT; CDR3 protein: CAISEGGVRIEAFF
V gene: TRBV27; D gene: TRBD2; clone size: NA; J gene: TRBJ2-2; CDR3 DNA: TGTGCCAGCAGTCTTAAAGCGCAGACTAGCCGCAGGGAGCTGTTTTTT; CDR3 protein: CASSLKAQTSRRELFF
V gene: TRBV30; D gene: NA; clone size: NA; J gene: TRBJ1-5; CDR3 DNA: TGTGCCTTTAAGGGGAGCAATCAGCCCCAGCATTTT; CDR3 protein: CAFKGSNQPQHF
V gene: TRBV5-6; D gene: NA; clone size: NA; J gene: TRBJ2-1; CDR3 DNA: TGTGCCAGCAGCGACTTACAAGACTTTTACAATGAGCAGTTCTTC; CDR3 protein: CASSDLQDFYNEQFF
V gene: TRBV4-1; D gene: TRBD2; clone size: NA; J gene: TRBJ2-1; CDR3 DNA: TGCGCCAGCAGCCAAGGGCGGGAGGTACGCGGCAATGAGCAGTTCTTC; CDR3 protein: CASSQGREVRGNEQFF
V gene: TRBV2; D gene: NA; clone size: NA; J gene: TRBJ1-2; CDR3 DNA: TGTGCCAGCATAGCCCGGGCGAGTAATAACTATGGCTACACCTTC; CDR3 protein: CASIARASNNYGYTF
V gene: TRBV28; D gene: TRBD1; clone size: once; J gene: TRBJ2-7; CDR3 DNA: TGTGCCAGCAGTCAGACAGGGATTTCTTACGAGCAGTACTTC; CDR3 protein: CASSQTGISYEQYF
V gene: TRBV5-1; D gene: TRBD2; clone size: NA; J gene: TRBJ2-3; CDR3 DNA: TGCGCCAGCAGCCTGGGACTAGCGGTCACAGATACGCAGTATTTT; CDR3 protein: CASSLGLAVTDTQYF
V gene: TRBV28; D gene: NA; clone size: NA; J gene: TRBJ1-1; CDR3 DNA: TGTGCCAGCAGTTTAAACAGGATGAACACTGAAGCTTTCTTT; CDR3 protein: CASSLNRMNTEAFF
V gene: TRBV9; D gene: NA; clone size: NA; J gene: TRBJ2-5; CDR3 DNA: TGTGCCAGCAGCGTAGCTTACGGTGGGGAGACCCAGTACTTC; CDR3 protein: CASSVAYGGETQYF
V gene: TRBV24-1; D gene: NA; clone size: few; J gene: TRBJ2-7; CDR3 DNA: TGTGCCACCAGTGAAAAACAGGGAGCCTACGAGCAGTACTTC; CDR3 protein: CATSEKQGAYEQYF
V gene: TRBV6-5; D gene: NA; clone size: NA; J gene: TRBJ2-3; CDR3 DNA: TGTGCCAGCAAGCCCACCCATAGCACAGATACGCAGTATTTT; CDR3 protein: CASKPTHSTDTQYF
V gene: TRBV18; D gene: TRBD2; clone size: NA; J gene: TRBJ2-5; CDR3 DNA: TGTGCCAGCTCACACAGAGGCGGGGGCCAAGAGACCCAGTACTTC; CDR3 protein: CASSHRGGGQETQYF
V gene: TRBV19; D gene: NA; clone size: NA; J gene: TRBJ2-1; CDR3 DNA: TGTGCCAGTAGTTTACTATCTGGAGGCTCCTACAATGAGCAGTTCTTC; CDR3 protein: CASSLLSGGSYNEQFF
V gene: TRBV11-2; D gene: TRBD2; clone size: NA; J gene: TRBJ2-2; CDR3 DNA: TGTGCCAGCAGCTCAGCTAGCGGAGTCACCGGGGAGCTGTTTTTT; CDR3 protein: CASSSASGVTGELFF
V gene: TRBV6-1; D gene: NA; clone size: few; J gene: TRBJ1-5; CDR3 DNA: TGTGCCAGCAGTGAGGCCCAGCGGGGTCAGCCCCAGCATTTT; CDR3 protein: CASSEAQRGQPQHF
V gene: TRBV10-3; D gene: NA; clone size: NA; J gene: TRBJ2-1; CDR3 DNA: TGTGCCACCTCAAATGGGGTAGACAATGAGCAGTTCTTC; CDR3 protein: CATSNGVDNEQFF
V gene: TRBV10-1; D gene: NA; clone size: NA; J gene: TRBJ1-4; CDR3 DNA: TGCGCCAGCAGGGACGTGGCAACTAATGAAAAACTGTTTTTT; CDR3 protein: CASRDVATNEKLFF
V gene: TRBV4-3; D gene: NA; clone size: NA; J gene: TRBJ2-1; CDR3 DNA: TGCGCCAGCAGCCAAGATGGCACATTACCCCCCTACAATGAGCAGTTCTTC; CDR3 protein: CASSQDGTLPPYNEQFF
V gene: TRBV12-3/TRBV12-4; D gene: NA; clone size: NA; J gene: TRBJ2-1; CDR3 DNA: TGTGCCAGCAGTTTGGGTGGTGAGCAGTTCTTC; CDR3 protein: CASSLGGEQFF
V gene: TRBV2; D gene: NA; clone size: NA; J gene: TRBJ1-5; CDR3 DNA: TGTGCCAGCAGTGCCGAGGGAGTCGGCCAGCCCCAGCATTTT; CDR3 protein: CASSAEGVGQPQHF
V gene: TRBV21-1; D gene: NA; clone size: once; J gene: TRBJ2-7; CDR3 DNA: TGTGCCAGCAGCCGGGACGCGGTGGAGTTTGTGGCATCCTACGAGCAGTACTTC; CDR3 protein: CASSRDAVEFVASYEQYF
V gene: TRBV5-1; D gene: NA; clone size: NA; J gene: TRBJ2-7; CDR3 DNA: TGCGCCAGCAGCTTGGCCTTAGGGGAATACTACGAGCAGTACTTC; CDR3 protein: CASSLALGEYYEQYF
V gene: TRBV2; D gene: NA; clone size: NA; J gene: TRBJ1-5; CDR3 DNA: TGTGCCAGCAGCGACACTTATAGCAATCAGCCCCAGCATTTT; CDR3 protein: CASSDTYSNQPQHF
V gene: TRBV6-5; D gene: NA; clone size: NA; J gene: TRBJ1-5; CDR3 DNA: TGTGCCAGCAGTTGGGCCGATAGCAATCAGCCCCAGCATTTT; CDR3 protein: CASSWADSNQPQHF
V gene: TRBV18; D gene: NA; clone size: NA; J gene: TRBJ1-5; CDR3 DNA: TGTGCCAGCTCACGGGGATATCAGCCCCAGCATTTT; CDR3 protein: CASSRGYQPQHF
V gene: TRBV4-1; D gene: TRBD2; clone size: NA; J gene: TRBJ2-7; CDR3 DNA: TGCGCCAGCAGCCAAGGTCCCAGCGGGGAATACGAGCAGTACTTC; CDR3 protein: CASSQGPSGEYEQYF
V gene: TRBV6-5; D gene: NA; clone size: NA; J gene: TRBJ2-7; CDR3 DNA: TGTGCCAGCAGGGGGCGGACAGCCAACGAGCAGTACTTC; CDR3 protein: CASRGRTANEQYF
V gene: TRBV28; D gene: TRBD1; clone size: NA; J gene: TRBJ1-1; CDR3 DNA: TGTGCCAGCAGTCTACTTGGAGGGGGCTTGAACACTGAAGCTTTCTTT; CDR3 protein: CASSLLGGGLNTEAFF
V gene: TRBV25-1; D gene: NA; clone size: NA; J gene: TRBJ2-3; CDR3 DNA: TGTGCCAGCAGTGACCCAAGGGACCCAGATACGCAGTATTTT; CDR3 protein: CASSDPRDPDTQYF
V gene: TRBV6-5; D gene: TRBD1; clone size: NA; J gene: TRBJ2-5; CDR3 DNA: TGTGCCAGCGGGGACAGGGCGGAGACCCAGTACTTC; CDR3 protein: CASGDRAETQYF
V gene: TRBV28; D gene: TRBD1; clone size: NA; J gene: TRBJ1-5; CDR3 DNA: TGTGCCAGCAGTTTAGACAGGGCACGTAATCAGCCCCAGCATTTT; CDR3 protein: CASSLDRARNQPQHF
V gene: TRBV27; D gene: NA; clone size: NA; J gene: TRBJ1-2; CDR3 DNA: TGTGCCAGCTCTACCCTGGACAAACCTCGTGGTGGCTACACCTTC; CDR3 protein: CASSTLDKPRGGYTF
V gene: TRBV29-1; D gene: TRBD1; clone size: NA; J gene: TRBJ2-7; CDR3 DNA: TGCAGCGCCGGACAGGGAACTCTTACCTACGAGCAGTACTTC; CDR3 protein: CSAGQGTLTYEQYF
V gene: TRBV19; D gene: NA; clone size: NA; J gene: TRBJ1-2; CDR3 DNA: TGTGCCAGTAGTAGCGTGGGAAGCGGTTTCTATGGCTACACCTTC; CDR3 protein: CASSSVGSGFYGYTF
V gene: TRBV2; D gene: NA; clone size: NA; J gene: TRBJ2-1; CDR3 DNA: TGTGCCAGCAGTGACATGCTAGTCGGCAATGAGCAGTTCTTC; CDR3 protein: CASSDMLVGNEQFF
V gene: TRBV28; D gene: TRBD1; clone size: NA; J gene: TRBJ1-5; CDR3 DNA: TGTGCCAGCCATACCCCAGGGACAGGGAATCAGCCCCAGCATTTT; CDR3 protein: CASHTPGTGNQPQHF
V gene: TRBV15; D gene: NA; clone size: NA; J gene: TRBJ2-7; CDR3 DNA: TGTGCCACCAGCAGAGGGCTAGCTGGTGAGCAGTACTTC; CDR3 protein: CATSRGLAGEQYF
V gene: TRBV11-2; D gene: NA; clone size: NA; J gene: TRBJ1-1; CDR3 DNA: TGTGCCAGCAGCTTAACAACGAGCACTGAAGCTTTCTTT; CDR3 protein: CASSLTTSTEAFF
V gene: TRBV10-3; D gene: TRBD2; clone size: NA; J gene: TRBJ2-5; CDR3 DNA: TGTGCCATCAGTGAGTCGATAATTACTAGCGGGAGTCGGGAGACCCAGTACTTC; CDR3 protein: CAISESIITSGSRETQYF
V gene: TRBV4-1; D gene: NA; clone size: NA; J gene: TRBJ1-5; CDR3 DNA: TGCGCCAGCAGCCCTAACTCCGGGGTGGGTCAGCCCCAGCATTTT; CDR3 protein: CASSPNSGVGQPQHF
V gene: TRBV3-1/TRBV3-2; D gene: TRBD2; clone size: NA; J gene: TRBJ2-5; CDR3 DNA: TGTGCCAGCAGCCAAAGAGCGGGGACTAGCGGGGAGACCCAGTACTTC; CDR3 protein: CASSQRAGTSGETQYF
V gene: TRBV6-5; D gene: TRBD2; clone size: NA; J gene: TRBJ2-3; CDR3 DNA: TGTGCCAGCAGTTACTCGACTAGCATCGGCACAGATACGCAGTATTTT; CDR3 protein: CASSYSTSIGTDTQYF
V gene: TRBV3-1/TRBV3-2; D gene: TRBD1; clone size: NA; J gene: TRBJ1-6; CDR3 DNA: TGTGCCAGCAGCCAAGGACAGGGAAATTCACCCCTCCACTTT; CDR3 protein: CASSQGQGNSPLHF
V gene: TRBV2; D gene: NA; clone size: NA; J gene: TRBJ2-3; CDR3 DNA: TGTGCCAGCAGTGTCGGACCTAGCACAGATACGCAGTATTTT; CDR3 protein: CASSVGPSTDTQYF
V gene: TRBV19; D gene: NA; clone size: once; J gene: TRBJ2-7; CDR3 DNA: TGTGCCAGTAGTTCCGCTCTATCTACCAAGACAGTGAACTACGAGCAGTACTTC; CDR3 protein: CASSSALSTKTVNYEQYF
V gene: TRBV21-1; D gene: NA; clone size: NA; J gene: TRBJ2-3; CDR3 DNA: TGTGCCAGCAGCCCGCGGACAGGACCTAGCACAGATACGCAGTATTTT; CDR3 protein: CASSPRTGPSTDTQYF